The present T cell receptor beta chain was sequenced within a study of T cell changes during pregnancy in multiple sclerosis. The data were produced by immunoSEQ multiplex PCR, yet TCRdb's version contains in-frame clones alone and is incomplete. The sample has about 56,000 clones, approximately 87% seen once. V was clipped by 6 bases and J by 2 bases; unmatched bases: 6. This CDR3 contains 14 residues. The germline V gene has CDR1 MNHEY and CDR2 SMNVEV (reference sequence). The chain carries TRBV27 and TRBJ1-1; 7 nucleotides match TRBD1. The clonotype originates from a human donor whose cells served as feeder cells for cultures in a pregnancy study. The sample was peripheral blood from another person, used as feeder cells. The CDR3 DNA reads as TGTGCCAGCAGGCTCACAGGGGCCAACACTGAAGCTTTCTTT. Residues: CASRLTGANTEAFF.